The clone carrying this TCR beta chain was counted a single time. Its target is not known. The data were taken from a study of OX40 agonist ivuxolimab in advanced cancers. Study as a whole: Two cutaneous melanoma patients and one hepatocellular carcinoma patient, three in all, had partial responses.

Assay used: immunoSEQ multiplex PCR; TCRdb lists only in-frame clones, some missing. The sample yields about 46,000 clones, roughly nine tenths seen once. The V and J ends lost 4 bases and 8 bases, in that order; junction bases with no gene match: 9. CDR1 is SGHAT, CDR2 FQDESV, per germline (reference sequence). The CDR3 sequence is 16 residues long. Study-level results: Clones of CD4+ and CD8+ blood T cells grew by week 6 at doses of 0.1 to 3.0 mg/kg. Partial responders at 0.1-3.0 mg/kg had among the lowest clonal expansion. Low normalized T-cell clonal expansion was additionally recorded for some nonresponders.

The starting material was CD4+ or CD8+ T cells sorted from blood, obtained in a trial of the OX40 agonist ivuxolimab. This sequence joins TRBV11-1 and TRBJ2-1, with 12 bases aligning to TRBD2. This receptor was identified in an adult with an advanced solid tumor such as melanoma, head and neck, liver or kidney cancer. For the CDR3, the DNA is TGTGCCAGCAGCTGGGGCGGACTAGCGGGATTCTATGAGCAGTTCTTC. It is translated as CASSWGGLAGFYEQFF. Filled out from reference TRBV11-1 and TRBJ2-1, the complete variable domain reads EAEVAQSPRYKITEKSQAVAFWCDPISGHATLYWYRQILGQGPELLVQFQDESVVDDSQLPKDRFSAERLKGVDSTLKIQPAELGDSAMYLCASSWGGLAGFYEQFFGPGTRLTVL.